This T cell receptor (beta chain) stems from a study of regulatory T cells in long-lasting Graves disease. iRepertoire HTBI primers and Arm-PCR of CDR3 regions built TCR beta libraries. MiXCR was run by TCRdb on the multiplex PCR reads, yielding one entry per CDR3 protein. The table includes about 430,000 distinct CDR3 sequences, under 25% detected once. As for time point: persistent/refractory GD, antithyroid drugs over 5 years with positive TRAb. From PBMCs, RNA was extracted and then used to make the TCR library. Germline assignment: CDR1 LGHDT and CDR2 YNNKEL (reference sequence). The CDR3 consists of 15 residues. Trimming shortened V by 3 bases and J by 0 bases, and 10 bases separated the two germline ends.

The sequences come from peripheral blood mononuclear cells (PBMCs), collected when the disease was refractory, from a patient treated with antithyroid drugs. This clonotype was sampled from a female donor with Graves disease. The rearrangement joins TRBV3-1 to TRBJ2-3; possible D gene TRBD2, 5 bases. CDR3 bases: TGTGCCAGCAGCCAGGCGGGCGCTAGCACAGATACGCAGTATTTT. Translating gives CASSQAGASTDTQYF.